This TCR beta chain was sequenced during a study of T cell responses to AZD1222 COVID-19 vaccine. Regarding the study as a whole: Reports say nearly half of spike-specific TCRs go after unmutated variant regions. Distributed over spike, vaccine-associated CD4 TCRs predominated at 160-218 and 743-854. Clonal diversity may have been underestimated, and the donors were mostly white British, with more females than males.

As concerns this clone: No antigen is known for it.

Trimming shortened V by 5 bases and J by 4 bases, and 14 bases separated the two germline ends. From germline, CDR1 is SGHTA and CDR2 FQGNSA. This CDR3 comprises 14 residues. Using immunoSEQ multiplex PCR, the repertoire was profiled, and TCRdb retains in-frame clones only, with some absent. The sample includes roughly 100,000 clones, 86% of them seen just once. The sample here was peripheral blood, taken 28 days after the second dose of the MenACWY control vaccine. The rearrangement joins TRBV7-2 to TRBJ2-5, with D unclear. The TCR was taken from an adult who received the MenACWY meningococcal vaccine as a control. CDR3 amino acids: CASSVPSAGETQYF. The CDR3 DNA reads as TGTGCCAGCAGCGTGCCTAGTGCAGGAGAGACCCAGTACTTC.